Listed below are T cell receptor beta chains from one sample, sequenced in a study of T cell repertoires in cytomegalovirus infection. TCRdb called the reads again in MiXCR, with one record for every CDR3 protein. The sample consists of 250,000 to 300,000 distinct CDR3 sequences, roughly 26% of them appearing once. Sequencing input: PBMCs. Receptor source: a human donor in good health (CMV status not recorded). Some clones in this sample may be carry-over from other donors' samples. The CDR3 runs from the conserved cysteine through the conserved F or W. The D gene is left open where the match is weak. Some rows mark clone size as missing; the rest say once, few, many or name a class of expanded clone.

D gene: TRBD1
J gene: TRBJ2-1
clone size: many
V gene: TRBV7-2
CDR3 DNA: TGTGCCAGCAGCAACCGACAGGGCCGCGGGAATGAGCAGTTCTTC
CDR3 protein: CASSNRQGRGNEQFF

D gene: .
J gene: TRBJ1-2
clone size: many
V gene: TRBV7-9
CDR3 DNA: TGTGCCAGCAGCTTAGGAGGCAACAACTATGGCTACACCTTC
CDR3 protein: CASSLGGNNYGYTF

D gene: TRBD1
J gene: TRBJ2-5
clone size: many
V gene: TRBV7-2
CDR3 DNA: TGTGCCAGCAGCTTCGCGCTACAGGGGGCGGGTGAGACCCAGTACTTC
CDR3 protein: CASSFALQGAGETQYF

D gene: .
J gene: TRBJ2-4
clone size: few
V gene: TRBV24-1
CDR3 DNA: TGTGCCACTACCCTGGGAACCAAAAACATTCAGTACTTC
CDR3 protein: CATTLGTKNIQYF

D gene: .
J gene: TRBJ2-2
clone size: many
V gene: TRBV10-3
CDR3 DNA: TGTGCCATCACCCCGGCCGTCGGACGGGAGAACACCGGGGAGCTGTTTTTT
CDR3 protein: CAITPAVGRENTGELFF

D gene: .
J gene: TRBJ1-1
clone size: few
V gene: TRBV4-1
CDR3 DNA: TGCGCCAGCAGCCAAGATCGGACAGAAACCCGAAGGAACACTGAAGCTTTCTTT
CDR3 protein: CASSQDRTETRRNTEAFF

D gene: .
J gene: TRBJ2-1
clone size: .
V gene: TRBV28
CDR3 DNA: TGTGCCAGCAGTTCCCGGCAGGCTTTTGTTCCTGAGCAGTTCTTC
CDR3 protein: CASSSRQAFVPEQFF

D gene: TRBD2
J gene: TRBJ2-2
clone size: .
V gene: TRBV5-1
CDR3 DNA: TGCGCCAGCAGCTTGGTGATAGCGGGGAACACCGGGGAGCTGTTTTTT
CDR3 protein: CASSLVIAGNTGELFF

D gene: TRBD1
J gene: TRBJ1-2
clone size: .
V gene: TRBV19
CDR3 DNA: TGTGCCAGTAGAAGGGACAGAACGTATGGCTACACCTTC
CDR3 protein: CASRRDRTYGYTF

D gene: .
J gene: TRBJ1-2
clone size: few
V gene: TRBV7-2
CDR3 DNA: TGTGCCAGCGCCCCAGGGGTGTTCTATGGCTACACCTTC
CDR3 protein: CASAPGVFYGYTF

D gene: .
J gene: TRBJ2-2
clone size: .
V gene: TRBV7-2
CDR3 DNA: TGTGCCAGCACCCCAGCGACTAACGCCGGGGAGCTGTTTTTT
CDR3 protein: CASTPATNAGELFF

D gene: .
J gene: TRBJ2-5
clone size: few
V gene: TRBV28
CDR3 DNA: TGTGCCAGCAGTAACCAAAGGGGGTCGGAGACCCAGTACTTC
CDR3 protein: CASSNQRGSETQYF

D gene: TRBD1
J gene: TRBJ1-4
clone size: few
V gene: TRBV28
CDR3 DNA: TGTGCCAGCAGTTTGGTCCGACAGGGGGAACTGTTTTTT
CDR3 protein: CASSLVRQGELFF

D gene: TRBD1
J gene: TRBJ2-2
clone size: .
V gene: TRBV11-2
CDR3 DNA: TGTGCCAGCACAAGGGGGCCGACCAACACCGGGGAGCTGTTTTTT
CDR3 protein: CASTRGPTNTGELFF

D gene: TRBD1
J gene: TRBJ1-5
clone size: few
V gene: TRBV19
CDR3 DNA: TGTGCCAGTAAGGATATCAACAGGGGTGGTCAGCCCCAGCATTTT
CDR3 protein: CASKDINRGGQPQHF

D gene: .
J gene: TRBJ2-6
clone size: .
V gene: TRBV18
CDR3 DNA: TGTGCCAGCTCACCCGTGCCTGGGGCCAACGTCCTGACTTTC
CDR3 protein: CASSPVPGANVLTF

D gene: .
J gene: TRBJ1-5
clone size: few
V gene: TRBV12-3/TRBV12-4
CDR3 DNA: TGTGCCAGCAGAACCGGGACGGCTAACAATCAGCCCCAGCATTTT
CDR3 protein: CASRTGTANNQPQHF

D gene: .
J gene: TRBJ2-7
clone size: many
V gene: TRBV7-9
CDR3 DNA: TGTGCCAGCAGCTTCCGGGACGAGACCTACGAGCAGTACTTC
CDR3 protein: CASSFRDETYEQYF

D gene: TRBD2
J gene: TRBJ2-1
clone size: many
V gene: TRBV12-3/TRBV12-4
CDR3 DNA: TGTGCCAGCAGATCCCGGACTAGCGGGAGGATCGGTGAGCAGTTCTTC
CDR3 protein: CASRSRTSGRIGEQFF

D gene: .
J gene: TRBJ2-5
clone size: .
V gene: TRBV20-1
CDR3 DNA: TGCAGTGCTACGTACGAGACCCAGTACTTC
CDR3 protein: CSATYETQYF

D gene: .
J gene: TRBJ2-1
clone size: few
V gene: TRBV29-1
CDR3 DNA: TGCAGCGTTTCCAGGAACACCTACAATGAGCAGTTCTTC
CDR3 protein: CSVSRNTYNEQFF

D gene: TRBD1
J gene: TRBJ1-1
clone size: few
V gene: TRBV12-3/TRBV12-4
CDR3 DNA: TGTGCCAGCGGTGGGACAGGGAGAGGATACACTGAAGCTTTCTTT
CDR3 protein: CASGGTGRGYTEAFF

D gene: TRBD1
J gene: TRBJ2-5
clone size: many
V gene: TRBV28
CDR3 DNA: TGTGCCAGCCAATCTGTGACAGGGTATACAGGAGAGACCCAGTACTTC
CDR3 protein: CASQSVTGYTGETQYF

D gene: .
J gene: TRBJ2-6
clone size: many
V gene: TRBV7-2
CDR3 DNA: TGTGCCAGCAGCTCCCCGGACATCGCCAACGTCCTGACTTTC
CDR3 protein: CASSSPDIANVLTF

D gene: TRBD2
J gene: TRBJ2-7
clone size: many
V gene: TRBV7-2
CDR3 DNA: TGTGCCAGCAGCAATAGCGGGAGGCTCGGCGAGCAGTACTTC
CDR3 protein: CASSNSGRLGEQYF

D gene: .
J gene: TRBJ1-4
clone size: many
V gene: TRBV2
CDR3 DNA: TGTGCCAGCGGAGGGACGCAACTGTTTTTT
CDR3 protein: CASGGTQLFF

D gene: TRBD2
J gene: TRBJ2-1
clone size: few
V gene: TRBV27
CDR3 DNA: TGTGCCAGCAAAACTAGCGCCGCCTACAATGAGCAGTTCTTC
CDR3 protein: CASKTSAAYNEQFF

D gene: TRBD2
J gene: TRBJ2-6
clone size: many
V gene: TRBV7-2
CDR3 DNA: TGTGCCAGCAGCCTATTAGCGGGGAACTCTGGGGCCAACGTCCTGACTTTC
CDR3 protein: CASSLLAGNSGANVLTF

D gene: TRBD1
J gene: TRBJ1-1
clone size: few
V gene: TRBV28
CDR3 DNA: TGTGCCAGCATCACCACAGGGGGTTTCAATCCTGAAGCTTTCTTT
CDR3 protein: CASITTGGFNPEAFF

D gene: .
J gene: TRBJ2-3
clone size: many
V gene: TRBV7-2
CDR3 DNA: TGTGCCAGCAGCTTAGATGGGGGCCCAGATACGCAGTATTTT
CDR3 protein: CASSLDGGPDTQYF

D gene: TRBD2
J gene: TRBJ2-7
clone size: once
V gene: TRBV28
CDR3 DNA: TGTGCCAGCAGTTTAGCGTTAGGGACTAACTACGGGATTGAGCAGTACTTC
CDR3 protein: CASSLALGTNYGIEQYF

D gene: .
J gene: TRBJ1-5
clone size: .
V gene: TRBV10-3
CDR3 DNA: TGTGCCATCAGTGCTGTGGGAGGGAATAGCAATCAGCCCCAGCATTTT
CDR3 protein: CAISAVGGNSNQPQHF

D gene: .
J gene: TRBJ1-3
clone size: few
V gene: TRBV6-5
CDR3 DNA: TGTGCCAGCAGCGGGACTCATCCAAACTCTGGAAACACCATATATTTT
CDR3 protein: CASSGTHPNSGNTIYF

D gene: .
J gene: TRBJ2-7
clone size: many
V gene: TRBV11-2
CDR3 DNA: TGTGCCAGCAGCTTAGCTACAGGTCCCATGGGGGAGCAGTACTTC
CDR3 protein: CASSLATGPMGEQYF

D gene: TRBD2
J gene: TRBJ2-1
clone size: .
V gene: TRBV6-2/TRBV6-3
CDR3 DNA: TGTGCCAGCAGTTCGGCTAGCGGGAGGGTTTACGGCAATGAGCAGTTCTTC
CDR3 protein: CASSSASGRVYGNEQFF

D gene: TRBD2
J gene: TRBJ2-6
clone size: .
V gene: TRBV18
CDR3 DNA: TGTGCCAGCTCACTCGGGGGGTTCGGAGGGGCCAACGTCCTGACTTTC
CDR3 protein: CASSLGGFGGANVLTF

D gene: TRBD2
J gene: TRBJ2-5
clone size: .
V gene: TRBV29-1
CDR3 DNA: TGCAGCGGGGGGGGGGGAGGCGATGAGACCCAGTACTTC
CDR3 protein: CSGGGGGDETQYF

D gene: TRBD1
J gene: TRBJ1-1
clone size: .
V gene: TRBV11-2
CDR3 DNA: TGTGCCAGCAGCGAGGACAGGGGTCCTGAAGCTTTCTTT
CDR3 protein: CASSEDRGPEAFF

D gene: TRBD2
J gene: TRBJ2-7
clone size: .
V gene: TRBV9
CDR3 DNA: TGTGCCAGCAGCCCGCGGGTAGCGGGCATCTACGAGCAGTACTTC
CDR3 protein: CASSPRVAGIYEQYF

D gene: .
J gene: TRBJ1-2
clone size: .
V gene: TRBV28
CDR3 DNA: TGTGCCAGCACCCAAACCCCTGGAACGCAGGGCTACACCTTC
CDR3 protein: CASTQTPGTQGYTF

D gene: TRBD2
J gene: TRBJ2-5
clone size: .
V gene: TRBV4-1
CDR3 DNA: TGCGCCAGCAGCCCCTCGTCATACGGGGGGGGCGAGACCCAGTACTTC
CDR3 protein: CASSPSSYGGGETQYF

D gene: .
J gene: TRBJ1-1
clone size: few
V gene: TRBV7-8
CDR3 DNA: TGTGCCGTCGGGGGAGGGACCGAAGGGGCAGAAGCTTTCTTT
CDR3 protein: CAVGGGTEGAEAFF

D gene: TRBD1
J gene: TRBJ2-3
clone size: many
V gene: TRBV7-8
CDR3 DNA: TGTGCCAGCAGCTTGTTCGACAGGGCAGATACGCAGTATTTT
CDR3 protein: CASSLFDRADTQYF

D gene: .
J gene: TRBJ2-7
clone size: .
V gene: TRBV11-2
CDR3 DNA: TGTGCCAGCAGCATGACTAGGGGGGAGCAGTACTTC
CDR3 protein: CASSMTRGEQYF

D gene: .
J gene: TRBJ1-1
clone size: few
V gene: TRBV28
CDR3 DNA: TGTGCCAGCAGTTTGACAGCCGCTGAAGCTTTCTTT
CDR3 protein: CASSLTAAEAFF

D gene: TRBD1
J gene: TRBJ2-6
clone size: few
V gene: TRBV19
CDR3 DNA: TGTGCCAGCTCAAAGGGACAGGGGGACTCTGGGGCCAACGTCCTGACTTTC
CDR3 protein: CASSKGQGDSGANVLTF

D gene: TRBD1
J gene: TRBJ2-5
clone size: few
V gene: TRBV12-3/TRBV12-4
CDR3 DNA: TGTGCCAGCAGTTTCACAGGGGCCACCCAAGAGACCCAGTACTTC
CDR3 protein: CASSFTGATQETQYF

D gene: .
J gene: TRBJ1-1
clone size: few
V gene: TRBV28
CDR3 DNA: TGTGCCAGCAGGAGCGGGCAGGTCACGGCTGAAGCTTTCTTT
CDR3 protein: CASRSGQVTAEAFF

D gene: .
J gene: TRBJ2-3
clone size: few
V gene: TRBV12-3/TRBV12-4
CDR3 DNA: TGTGCCAGCACTGAGCAAAATACGCAGTATTTT
CDR3 protein: CASTEQNTQYF

D gene: .
J gene: TRBJ1-2
clone size: few
V gene: TRBV7-2
CDR3 DNA: TGTGCCAGCAGCTTAGTCGGAGGCGGGTCTGGGTATGGCTACACCTTC
CDR3 protein: CASSLVGGGSGYGYTF

D gene: .
J gene: TRBJ1-5
clone size: .
V gene: TRBV6-2/TRBV6-3
CDR3 DNA: TGTGCCAGCAGTCCCCGGTGGGTCAATCAGCCCCAGCATTTT
CDR3 protein: CASSPRWVNQPQHF

D gene: TRBD1
J gene: TRBJ2-1
clone size: many
V gene: TRBV7-2
CDR3 DNA: TGTGCCAGCAGCCGGCCAAGACAGGGGGCCCAGAGCTCCTACAATGAGCAGTTCTTC
CDR3 protein: CASSRPRQGAQSSYNEQFF

D gene: .
J gene: TRBJ2-1
clone size: many
V gene: TRBV12-3/TRBV12-4
CDR3 DNA: TGTGCCAGCAGTCCGGCCGGGGTCTCCTACAATGAGCAGTTCTTC
CDR3 protein: CASSPAGVSYNEQFF

D gene: .
J gene: TRBJ2-6
clone size: few
V gene: TRBV5-1
CDR3 DNA: TGCGCCAGCAGAGAGAACTCTGGGGCCAACGTCCTGACTTTC
CDR3 protein: CASRENSGANVLTF

D gene: .
J gene: TRBJ1-6
clone size: .
V gene: TRBV28
CDR3 DNA: TGTGCCAGCATTGCCCGGACAGCCGCGAGGAGATCACCCCTCCACTTT
CDR3 protein: CASIARTAARRSPLHF

D gene: .
J gene: TRBJ2-7
clone size: few
V gene: TRBV5-6
CDR3 DNA: TGTGCCAGCAGCTCGGGGGGCAGGGGCTTAAACTACGAGCAGTACTTC
CDR3 protein: CASSSGGRGLNYEQYF

D gene: .
J gene: TRBJ2-1
clone size: .
V gene: TRBV28
CDR3 DNA: TGTGCCAGCAGTCGCACCGGGCCGCTGGTTGATGAGCAGTTCTTC
CDR3 protein: CASSRTGPLVDEQFF